This is a list of T cell receptor beta chains from one sample in a study of blood T cell repertoires in COVID-19. Profiling relied on immunoSEQ multiplex PCR, and the TCRdb table lists in-frame clones only, not all of them. Of around 300,000 clones listed, 88% were seen once; the top ten hold roughly 4%. The sample comprised peripheral blood. The receptors were gathered from a woman aged 45-65 years with active or convalescent COVID-19. Both conserved end residues are part of each CDR3. D genes are given only for firm matches. Clone size, where shown, is once, few, many, or a class for clones that have expanded.

cdr3_nt	cdr3_aa	clone_size	d_call	v_call	j_call
TGTGCCAGCAGCCAAGAGCGGTCGGGTGAGCAGTTCTTC	CASSQERSGEQFF	NA	NA	TRBV3-1/TRBV3-2	TRBJ2-1
TGTGCCAGCAGTGCAGCGACTCTCTCCTACGAGCAGTACTTC	CASSAATLSYEQYF	NA	NA	TRBV7-9	TRBJ2-7
TGTGCCAGCATTGGCCTTCCGGGGAATTCACCCCTCCACTTT	CASIGLPGNSPLHF	NA	NA	TRBV2	TRBJ1-6
TGTGCCAGCTCATCCGACAGGACCGGGGGAAACACCATATATTTT	CASSSDRTGGNTIYF	NA	NA	TRBV18	TRBJ1-3
TGTGCCAGCAGCTTAGAAGTTGGGCGGGTTAAAGCTTTCTTT	CASSLEVGRVKAFF	once	NA	TRBV7-2	TRBJ1-1
TGTGCCAGCAGGTCCCCGGGGACTTCCTACGAGCAGTACTTC	CASRSPGTSYEQYF	few	NA	TRBV28	TRBJ2-7
TGTGCCAGCAGCTTAGGGGGCGGGGCTAACTATGGCTACACCTTC	CASSLGGGANYGYTF	NA	NA	TRBV7-2	TRBJ1-2
TGTGCCAGCAGCCAAATTGGGCCCCTGTACTTC	CASSQIGPLYF	NA	NA	TRBV3-1/TRBV3-2	TRBJ2-4
TGTGCCAGCAGTTTAGGAGGGCCGTTTACAGATACGCAGTATTTT	CASSLGGPFTDTQYF	NA	NA	TRBV27	TRBJ2-3
TGCGCCAGCAGCGAGACTAGCGGTAACTGGCAGTACTTC	CASSETSGNWQYF	NA	TRBD2	TRBV5-1	TRBJ2-7
TGCGCCAGCAGCATATCCGGGACAGGGGGTGAAAGCTACACCTTC	CASSISGTGGESYTF	NA	TRBD1	TRBV5-1	TRBJ1-2
TGCAGCGTTGGACCCGGGACTAGCCACCCCTACGAGCAGTACTTC	CSVGPGTSHPYEQYF	NA	TRBD2	TRBV29-1	TRBJ2-7
TGTGCCAGCAGACAGGGAACAGATACGCAGTATTTT	CASRQGTDTQYF	NA	NA	TRBV12-3/TRBV12-4	TRBJ2-3
TGTGCCAGTAGTATCCCGACAGGGACGAACACCGGGGAGCTGTTTTTT	CASSIPTGTNTGELFF	once	TRBD1	TRBV19	TRBJ2-2
TGTGCCAGCTCACCACCGGGGCTCGGGACAGGGATCGGAAACACCATATATTTT	CASSPPGLGTGIGNTIYF	NA	TRBD1	TRBV18	TRBJ1-3